The rows below give T cell receptor beta chains drawn from one sample of a study of cytomegalovirus exposure and HLA in healthy donors. Sequenced by immunoSEQ multiplex PCR; TCRdb stores in-frame clones only, minus some. The data contain about 140,000 clones, roughly 80% of them singletons. The sequenced sample consisted of PBMCs. The receptor set was obtained from a female donor in good health and CMV-seronegative. Both conserved end residues are part of each CDR3. A D gene is named only where the DNA matches it firmly.

D: .; J: TRBJ2-7; V: TRBV19; DNA: TGTGCCAGTAGTACCCGGGACTCAGGGGAGCAGTACTTC; CDR3: CASSTRDSGEQYF
D: TRBD1; J: TRBJ2-7; V: TRBV30; DNA: TGTGCCTGGAGTGGGGATTCCGGGACAGCCTCCTACGAGCAGTACTTC; CDR3: CAWSGDSGTASYEQYF
D: TRBD1; J: TRBJ1-2; V: TRBV7-3; DNA: TGTGCCAGCAGCTTAATAGGGGGCGCGGACTATGGCTACACCTTC; CDR3: CASSLIGGADYGYTF
D: TRBD2; J: TRBJ2-6; V: TRBV4-1; DNA: TGCGCCAGCAGCCCCTGGGGTAGCGGGGGGTTTAACTCTGGGGCCAACGTCCTGACTTTC; CDR3: CASSPWGSGGFNSGANVLTF
D: .; J: TRBJ2-1; V: TRBV5-1; DNA: TGCGCCAGCAGCTTGGATGTCCCAAACAATGAGCAGTTCTTC; CDR3: CASSLDVPNNEQFF
D: .; J: TRBJ1-3; V: TRBV7-9; DNA: TGTGCCAGCAGCCTTCAGGGATCGGCTGGAAACACCATATATTTT; CDR3: CASSLQGSAGNTIYF
D: .; J: TRBJ2-3; V: TRBV18; DNA: TGTGCCAGCTCACCGGAGGTCCCAGATACGCAGTATTTT; CDR3: CASSPEVPDTQYF
D: .; J: TRBJ2-7; V: TRBV5-1; DNA: TGCGCCAGCAGCTTGACCTCCGGGGGATCCTACGAGCAGTACTTC; CDR3: CASSLTSGGSYEQYF
D: TRBD1; J: TRBJ2-5; V: TRBV9; DNA: TGTGCCAGCAGCGTAATCGATAAGGACAGGGGGCGTGGGAGCGGGAGTGGGGAGACCCAGTACTTC; CDR3: CASSVIDKDRGRGSGSGETQYF
D: TRBD2; J: TRBJ2-5; V: TRBV9; DNA: TGTGCCAGCAGTCCCATTGGGGGGGGGTACATAATCCAAGAGACCCAGTACTTC; CDR3: CASSPIGGGYIIQETQYF